This entry lists 11 T cell receptor beta chains sequenced from one sample in a study of radiation and T cells in renal cell carcinoma. As to time point: baseline pretreatment blood. Treatment of the sample: 15 Gy SBRT to primary tumor, nephrectomy 4 weeks later. Libraries were prepared by immunoSEQ multiplex PCR; TCRdb keeps only in-frame clonotypes and omits some of them. The sample holds tens of thousands of clones; 75% to 85% are singletons and the top ten take around 31%. This sample comprised blood, obtained from a patient whose treatment included radiotherapy and nephrectomy. These receptors all stem from a woman aged 65 to 85 with renal cell carcinoma.

This chain uses TRBV19 with TRBJ2-7, with TRBD2 matching over 11 bases. Germline lookup yields CDR1 LNHDA and CDR2 SQIVND (reference sequence). Trimming removed 7 bases from V and 4 bases from J; junction bases left unmatched: 6. The CDR3 totals 14 residues. The CDR3 DNA sequence: TGTGCCAGTAACCCTAGCGGGAGGCAATACGAGCAGTACTTC. The encoded protein is CASNPSGRQYEQYF.

This chain joins TRBV5-4 and TRBJ2-1, with 11 bases matching TRBD2. The CDR3 contains 17 residues. Germline loops: CDR1 SGHNT, CDR2 YYREEE (reference sequence). V shed 4 bases, J shed 6 bases, and the junction held 12 bases outside the gene matches. The CDR3 reads CASSPTSGGPRANEQFF. CDR3 nucleotides: TGTGCCAGCAGCCCAACTAGCGGGGGCCCAAGGGCCAATGAGCAGTTCTTC.

V is TRBV10-3 and J is TRBJ2-2; tentative D call: TRBD1 (6 bases). The CDR3 totals 17 residues. Germline loops: CDR1 ENHRY, CDR2 SYGVKD. The V gene lost 7 bases and the J gene lost 6 bases, with 24 bases spanning the gap. The CDR3 loop is CAITPRLSLGAPGELFF. CDR3 DNA: TGTGCCATCACCCCAAGGCTTAGTTTGGGGGCCCCCGGGGAGCTGTTTTTT.

The rearrangement joins TRBV7-9 to TRBJ2-4; D is unresolved. Between the trimmed V and J ends, which lost 1 base and 0 bases, there was a span of 13 bases. This CDR3 is 17 amino acids long. Germline loops: CDR1 SEHNR, CDR2 FQNEAQ (reference sequence). The CDR3 is CASSLDSVRLAKNIQYF. CDR3 nucleotides: TGTGCCAGCAGCTTAGATAGTGTCAGGTTAGCCAAAAACATTCAGTACTTC.

This chain joins TRBV9 and TRBJ2-3; 12 bases fit TRBD2. Germline V gives CDR1 SGDLS, CDR2 YYNGEE. After removal of 0 bases from V and 3 bases from J, the junction contained 5 bases not matched to a gene. CDR3 length: 17 residues. Here the CDR3 reads CASSVVASGGATDTQYF. Here the CDR3 DNA reads TGTGCCAGCAGCGTAGTTGCTAGCGGGGGGGCAACAGATACGCAGTATTTT.

In this sample, this clone turned up once. The chain combines TRBV9 with TRBJ2-7, with 11 bases that match TRBD1. Losses at the gene ends were 4 bases for V and 0 bases for J; bases not matched to a gene: 3. Germline values: CDR1 SGDLS, CDR2 YYNGEE. The CDR3 has 15 residues. Written as DNA, the CDR3 is TGTGCCAGCAGCCGGGACAGGGGGAGCTCCTACGAGCAGTACTTC. This translates into CASSRDRGSSYEQYF.

This chain connects TRBV29-1 to TRBJ2-2; 8 bases align to TRBD1. This CDR3 spans 14 amino acids. CDR1 and CDR2 (germline): SQVTM, ANQGSEA. V was clipped by 7 bases and J by 4 bases; unmatched bases: 8. CDR3 in amino acids: CSAGTGKFTGELFF. The DNA for the CDR3 is TGCAGCGCCGGGACAGGAAAATTCACCGGGGAGCTGTTTTTT.

The rearrangement joins TRBV4-3 to TRBJ2-7, with TRBD1 as a possible D gene (6 bases). Germline V CDR1 and CDR2: LGHNA, YSLEER. The CDR3 is 17 amino acids. V lost 3 bases, J lost 0 bases, and 18 bases lay in between. CDR3: CASSQYLGTSSSYEQYF. Written as DNA, the CDR3 is TGCGCCAGCAGCCAGTATCTCGGGACATCAAGCTCCTACGAGCAGTACTTC.

The J gene is TRBJ2-3, the V gene TRBV28; D is unclear. Germline CDR1 MDHEN, CDR2 SYDVKM. V was shortened by 7 bases and J by 2 bases, with 7 bases between the two germline ends. The CDR3 has 12 amino acids. The CDR3 nucleotides read TGTGCCAGCAAGAAGGACACAGATACGCAGTATTTT. It is translated as CASKKDTDTQYF.

The V gene is TRBV5-1, the J gene TRBJ2-2; 14 bases are shared with TRBD2. V shed 2 bases, J shed 4 bases, and the junction held 7 bases outside the gene matches. Germline assignment: CDR1 SGHRS and CDR2 YFSETQ. There are 18 residues in the CDR3. In DNA form, the CDR3 reads TGCGCCAGCAGCTTCGCGGGACTAGCGGGAGCAGGCACCGGGGAGCTGTTTTTT. Translating gives CASSFAGLAGAGTGELFF.

The CDR3 DNA is TGTGCCAGCGGAGGGCGAGCGGGGGACTCCTGGACCCAGTACTTC. Amino acids: CASGGRAGDSWTQYF. The chain couples TRBV2 to TRBJ2-5, with 8 nucleotides matching TRBD2. The CDR3 extends over 15 amino acids. V trimming: 8 bases; J trimming: 7 bases; junction bases outside the gene matches: 15. Germline V CDR1 and CDR2: SNHLY, FYNNEI.